The clone carrying this T cell receptor (beta chain) appeared a single time. TCRdb's copy holds only in-frame clones and misses some; the assay was immunoSEQ multiplex PCR. This sample has around 700,000 clones, with 85% to 90% found just once. This specimen comes from a study of blood T cell repertoires in COVID-19. Study as a whole: The study drew acute and convalescent COVID-19 samples from the United States, Italy and Spain. T cells, B-cell-depleted T cells, or PBMCs supplied cDNA or gDNA.

From germline, CDR1 is SGHDT and CDR2 YYEEEE. CDR3 length: 19 residues. Trimming took 4 bases from V and 2 from J; bases not matched to a gene: 14. The genes are TRBV5-6 and TRBJ2-6, with 8 bases fitting TRBD1. The receptor comes from a woman between 18 and 29 years old with acute or convalescent COVID-19. Material: peripheral blood. DNA of the CDR3: TGTGCCAGCAGCCCCAGGGGGCAGGGCGCCGGGGCTGGGGCCAACGTCCTGACTTTC. This sequence encodes CASSPRGQGAGAGANVLTF.